The clone carrying this T cell receptor beta chain was recorded at least ten times. What it binds is not known. The data stem from a study of beta chain features in type 1 diabetes. The study, taken as a whole, reports: In every one of the four CD4+ subsets, TCRB CDR3s were moderately but significantly shorter in Type 1 diabetes patients.

Every bit of the isolated RNA underwent reverse transcription, so sequencing read expressed TCRB transcripts. TCRdb's table, derived via immunoSEQ multiplex PCR, lists solely in-frame clones and lacks some. Altogether some 370,000 clones are present, over 8.5% being singletons, with the ten largest covering approximately 0.55%. The CDR3 sequence is 12 residues long. Germline V gene sequence: CDR1 SQVTM, CDR2 ANQGSEA. Between the trimmed V and J ends, which lost 7 bases and 2 bases, there was a span of 11 bases. Sequenced input: central memory CD4+ T cells from blood. The chain employs TRBV29-1 and TRBJ2-5; D is possibly TRBD2 (6 bases). The receptor was derived from a man aged 25-45 years with type 1 diabetes. CDR3 DNA: TGCAGCGGCCGGGCGGGACAAGAGACCCAGTACTTC. Its protein is CSGRAGQETQYF.